The 10 T cell receptor beta chains reported below all come from one sample, sequenced in a study of preoperative IRX-2 immunotherapy in early breast cancer. TCRdb keeps only in-frame clones here, not all; method: immunoSEQ multiplex PCR. The sample lists more than 35,000 clones, approximately 75% seen once, with approximately 1.1% in the top ten. Treatment in this sample: preoperative locoregional IRX-2 cytokine immunotherapy. Sequencing was performed on tumor tissue, taken after IRX-2 immunotherapy. All receptors derive from a human donor with breast cancer.

For the CDR3, the DNA is TGCGCCAGCGGGAGCGGGCTCTCCTACAATGAGCAGTTCTTC. Its protein product is CASGSGLSYNEQFF. The rearrangement joins TRBV5-1 to TRBJ2-1, with a tentative D call TRBD2 (6 bases). V was clipped by 7 bases and J by 0 bases, with 11 bases between them. CDR1 and CDR2 from the germline V gene are SGHRS and YFSETQ. This CDR3 has 14 amino acids.

The V call is TRBV5-1, the J call TRBJ2-7; D remains ambiguous. The CDR3 is 14 residues long. The germline gives CDR1 SGHRS, CDR2 YFSETQ. V was shortened by 1 base and J by 2 bases, with 10 bases between the two germline ends. The CDR3 reads CASSLRGEAYEQYF. DNA for the CDR3: TGCGCCAGCAGCTTGCGCGGAGAGGCCTACGAGCAGTACTTC.

The chain carries TRBV12-5 and TRBJ1-2, with a possible D match to TRBD1 (6 bases). The CDR3 runs 12 residues. Germline CDR1 and CDR2: LGHNT and FRNRAP. CDR3 in DNA: TGTGCCAGCACCCAGGGGAACTATGGCTACACCTTC. Translating gives CASTQGNYGYTF.

This sequence joins TRBV28 and TRBJ2-7; 8 positions match TRBD1. Trimming took 11 bases from V and 4 from J; bases not matched to a gene: 10. The length of the CDR3 is 13 residues. From germline, CDR1 is MDHEN and CDR2 SYDVKM. CDR3 coding DNA: TGTGCCTGCAACAGGGGGTTTGGGTACGAGCAGTACTTC. This translates into CACNRGFGYEQYF. Full variable domain (outside the CDR3, taken from reference TRBV28 and TRBJ2-7): DVKVTQSSRYLVKRTGEKVFLECVQDMDHENMFWYRQDPGLGLRLIYFSYDVKMKEKGDIPEGYSVSREKKERFSLILESASTNQTSMYLCACNRGFGYEQYFGPGTRLTVT.

The rearrangement links TRBV15 to TRBJ2-7; 8 nucleotides align to TRBD1. V lost 7 bases and J lost 2; bases outside the gene matches: 7. The CDR3 has 14 residues. Germline V CDR1 and CDR2: LNHNV, YYDKDF (reference sequence). The CDR3, as DNA: TGTGCCACCAACTCACGGACAGGGACCTACGAGCAGTACTTC. As protein: CATNSRTGTYEQYF.

The sample holds one count of this clone. The chain employs TRBV5-1 and TRBJ2-7; 9 nucleotides line up with TRBD2. CDR3 size: 14 residues. Germline CDR1 is SGHRS and CDR2 is YFSETQ. The trim removed 3 bases at V and 2 bases at J, leaving 3 bases unmatched. The CDR3 DNA follows: TGCGCCAGCAGCTCTAGCGGGGCGACCTACGAGCAGTACTTC. Amino acid sequence: CASSSSGATYEQYF.

This clone was counted a few times. The chain recombines TRBV6-8 with TRBJ1-2, with TRBD1 matching over 8 bases. The CDR3 extends over 14 amino acids. Trimming removed 5 bases from V and 7 bases from J; junction bases left unmatched: 9. CDR1 is MNHGY and CDR2 is SAAAGT in the germline V gene. The CDR3 loop reads CASSVSGGAFGYTF. CDR3 nucleotides: TGTGCCAGCAGTGTTTCAGGGGGCGCGTTTGGCTACACCTTC.

By its share, this clone is medium-sized. The chain uses TRBV11-3 and TRBJ1-6, with 10 bases fitting TRBD1. V gave up 0 bases and J gave up 7 bases; unmatched junction bases: 3. The CDR3 loop spans 16 amino acids. CDR1 and CDR2 (germline): SGHNT, YENEEA. The CDR3 sequence is CASSLEPGQGNSPLHF. CDR3 sequence (DNA): TGTGCCAGCAGCTTAGAGCCGGGACAGGGGAATTCACCCCTCCACTTT.

The gene calls are TRBV28 and TRBJ1-5; no reliable D call. V lost 5 bases and J lost 2, with 13 bases in between. The CDR3 runs 15 residues. Germline V gene sequence: CDR1 MDHEN, CDR2 SYDVKM. CDR3 nucleotide sequence: TGTGCCAGCAGTGGGAGGGAAATACGCAATCAGCCCCAGCATTTT. Protein sequence: CASSGREIRNQPQHF.

The chain uses TRBV4-2 and TRBJ2-3, with D tentatively TRBD2 (6 bases). Germline CDR1 reads LGHNA; CDR2 reads YNFKEQ. The CDR3 contains 14 residues. The germline V and J ends were trimmed by 5 bases and 0 bases, with 9 bases remaining between them. The CDR3 DNA reads as TGTGCCAGCAGCGCCGGGACTAGCACAGATACGCAGTATTTT. Translation gives CASSAGTSTDTQYF.